The 22 T cell receptor beta chains below all came from one sample that was sequenced in a study of shared T cell receptors in the human thymus. Only in-frame clones appear in the TCRdb table, and some are missing; sequencing was by immunoSEQ multiplex PCR. The profile shows more than 300,000 clones, roughly 94% of them singletons. Sequenced input: thymocytes. Receptors originate from a human donor.

This chain uses TRBV19 with TRBJ2-7, with 9 bases matching TRBD1. V shed 5 bases and J 1 base; nucleotides not matched to a gene: 9. The germline gives CDR1 LNHDA, CDR2 SQIVND (reference sequence). This CDR3 comprises 16 residues. As DNA, the CDR3 is TGTGCCAGTAGTGCCTCAGGGGACAGGGAATCCTACGAGCAGTACTTC. This codes for CASSASGDRESYEQYF.

V is TRBV7-6 and J is TRBJ2-2; D unresolved. In germline, CDR1 is SGHVS, CDR2 FNYEAQ. Trimming removed 0 bases at V and 3 bases at J, with 5 bases between. The CDR3 loop spans 14 amino acids. This chain's CDR3 is CASSLAKYTGELFF. In DNA, the CDR3 is TGTGCCAGCAGCTTAGCGAAGTACACCGGGGAGCTGTTTTTT.

The rearrangement uses TRBV30 and TRBJ1-1; D gene unclear. Germline CDR1 GTSNPN, CDR2 SVGIG (reference sequence). CDR3 size: 12 residues. V lost 2 bases to trimming and J lost 6 bases, with 10 bases between them. CDR3 in DNA: TGTGCCTGGAGTCCCTCGGGCCCTGAAGCTTTCTTT. Translation: CAWSPSGPEAFF.

The chain carries TRBV11-2 and TRBJ1-1; 7 nucleotides match TRBD1. The CDR3 loop spans 16 amino acids. V trimming: 2 bases; J trimming: 4 bases; junction bases outside the gene matches: 10. Germline V CDR1 and CDR2: SGHAT, FQNNGV. Written as DNA, the CDR3 is TGTGCCAGCAGCTTAACCGTTCAGGGGGATACCACTGAAGCTTTCTTT. Translated: CASSLTVQGDTTEAFF.

The chain uses TRBV6-1 and TRBJ2-2; 10 nucleotides align to TRBD2. The CDR3 is made up of 16 amino acids. V was pared by 2 bases and J by 4 bases, with 4 bases of the junction left unmatched. Looked up from germline, CDR1 is MNHNS and CDR2 is SASEGT. The CDR3 loop reads CASSEFLAGATGELFF. CDR3 coding DNA: TGTGCCAGCAGTGAATTCCTAGCGGGGGCCACCGGGGAGCTGTTTTTT.

The chain couples TRBV6-1 to TRBJ2-7; D could derive from TRBD1 or TRBD2 (5 bases each). Trimming removed 6 bases at V and 8 bases at J, with 11 bases between. This CDR3 has 11 amino acids. CDR1 MNHNS and CDR2 SASEGT come from the germline V gene. The CDR3 nucleotides are TGTGCCAGCAGGGGACCGACACAGCAGTACTTC. Its translation is CASRGPTQQYF.

J is TRBJ1-1 and V is TRBV10-2; possible D gene TRBD1, 6 bases. This CDR3 spans 15 amino acids. The V gene's germline CDR1 is WSHSY and CDR2 SAAADI. Trimming took 7 bases from V and 1 from J, leaving 16 bases between them. CDR3 nucleotides: TGCGCCAGCACCCCGCACAAGACAGGGAACACTGAAGCTTTCTTT. It specifies CASTPHKTGNTEAFF.

This chain joins TRBV5-6 and TRBJ2-7; D gene ambiguous. Germline lookup yields CDR1 SGHDT and CDR2 YYEEEE. V was clipped by 1 base and J by 0 bases, with 14 bases between them. The CDR3 has 16 residues. The CDR3 sequence: CASSLKSGSVSYEQYF. Here the CDR3 DNA reads TGTGCCAGCAGCTTGAAATCAGGATCAGTCTCCTACGAGCAGTACTTC.

The gene calls are TRBV14 and TRBJ2-1; 8 nucleotides match TRBD1. CDR1 and CDR2 from the germline V gene are SGHDN and FVKESK. With 0 bases clipped from V and 3 bases from J, the junction kept 16 bases outside the gene matches. CDR3 length equals 20 residues. CDR3 DNA: TGTGCCAGCAGCCAAGATAGGGACAGGCTGCGTCCGTGGGGCTACAATGAGCAGTTCTTC. As protein: CASSQDRDRLRPWGYNEQFF.

The chain carries TRBV27 and TRBJ2-7; 8 bases are a match to TRBD1. The CDR3 loop spans 14 amino acids. After removal of 7 bases from V and 1 base from J, the junction contained 6 bases not matched to a gene. The V gene's germline CDR1 is MNHEY and CDR2 SMNVEV (reference sequence). CDR3 nucleotides: TGTGCCAGCACGCGGACAGGGCCTTCCTACGAGCAGTACTTC. As protein: CASTRTGPSYEQYF.

The CDR3 coding sequence is TGCGCCAGCAGCATCCGGGACACACGGGCCCTCCTCTATGGCTACACCTTC. The encoded protein is CASSIRDTRALLYGYTF. This chain links TRBV4-3 with TRBJ1-2, with TRBD1 as a possible D gene (6 bases). Germline V gene data show CDR1 as LGHNA and CDR2 as YSLEER. V was clipped by 5 bases and J by 4 bases, with 23 bases between them. The CDR3 totals 17 residues.

V usage is TRBV7-6 and J usage is TRBJ2-7; D is possibly TRBD2 (6 bases). Germline V gene sequence: CDR1 SGHVS, CDR2 FNYEAQ. V shed 7 bases and J shed 3 bases, with 16 bases lying between them. CDR3 length: 14 residues. The DNA of the CDR3 is TGTGCCAGCATCGCACGATGGGGGGACTACGAGCAGTACTTC. It specifies CASIARWGDYEQYF.

V and J are TRBV7-9 and TRBJ2-2, with D possibly being TRBD2 (6 bases). V lost 5 bases to trimming and J lost 0 bases, with 16 bases between them. The germline CDR1 and CDR2 sequences are SEHNR and FQNEAQ (reference sequence). The CDR3 runs 17 residues. The CDR3 DNA is TGTGCCAGCAGCCCGACGGGTAGGGAGGCGAACACCGGGGAGCTGTTTTTT. This encodes CASSPTGREANTGELFF.

The rearrangement joins TRBV19 to TRBJ2-1; possible D gene TRBD2, 5 bases. V lost 7 bases, J lost 5 bases, and 27 bases lay in between. This CDR3 has 18 residues. The germline V gene has CDR1 LNHDA and CDR2 SQIVND (reference sequence). This chain's CDR3 is CASTLGSKYSRMNNEQFF. The CDR3 bases are TGTGCCAGTACCTTAGGGAGTAAGTACTCCCGGATGAACAATGAGCAGTTCTTC.

This clone was seen once. The chain is built from TRBV18 and TRBJ2-3; weak D call: TRBD2 (6 bases). The CDR3 totals 15 residues. CDR1 KGHSH and CDR2 LQKENI come from the germline V gene. V lost 5 bases and J 1 base, leaving 13 bases between the germline ends. The DNA for the CDR3 is TGTGCCAGCTCAACGGGGGTAATCGGCACAGATACGCAGTATTTT. Protein: CASSTGVIGTDTQYF.

The V call is TRBV7-8, the J call TRBJ2-7, with D perhaps TRBD1 (6 bases). The CDR3 is 16 residues long. Germline values: CDR1 SGHVS, CDR2 FQNEAQ. The V end lost 2 bases, the J end lost 2 bases, and 16 bases lay between the germline ends. CDR3: CASSLSYQGRTYEQYF. Here the CDR3 DNA reads TGTGCCAGCAGCTTAAGTTACCAGGGGCGGACCTACGAGCAGTACTTC.

V usage is TRBV1 and J usage is TRBJ2-1; TRBD2, the D gene given by the table, was not confirmed from the DNA. TRBV1 is termed a pseudogene. The CDR3 runs to 17 residues. The CDR3 nucleotides are TGCACCAGCAGCCAATCGCCGGGACTAGCGAATTACAATGAGCAGTTCTTC. Amino acids: CTSSQSPGLANYNEQFF.

This chain uses TRBV27 with TRBJ2-2, with 8 positions matching TRBD2. The J segment lost 4 bases and the V segment lost 3 bases, leaving 13 bases of the junction unmatched. The CDR3 sequence is 18 residues long. The V gene's germline CDR1 is MNHEY and CDR2 SMNVEV (reference sequence). The CDR3 reads CASSLGRKRELGTGELFF. CDR3 nucleotide sequence: TGTGCCAGCAGTTTGGGGCGGAAGCGGGAGTTGGGCACCGGGGAGCTGTTTTTT.

V gene TRBV1 combines with J gene TRBJ2-1; the D call TRBD2 from the table was never checked on the DNA. TRBV1 is deemed a pseudogene. The CDR3 runs to 18 residues. The CDR3 DNA sequence: TGCACCAGCAGCCCAGGGCTAGCGGGATCGGTCCCCCCCAATGAGCAGTTCTTC. It translates to CTSSPGLAGSVPPNEQFF.

This clone was counted once. The junction does not match germline at one end; this may be a read error. In the same sample, other DNA sequences code for this CDR3. The chain joins TRBV27 to TRBJ2-7, with D possibly TRBD2 on 5 matching bases. Germline V gives CDR1 MNHEY, CDR2 SMNVEV (reference sequence). The CDR3 sequence is 16 residues long. CDR3 sequence (DNA): TGTGCCAGCAGTTTACCGGGTCGCGGCGGGTCGGAAGAGCAGTACTTT. It specifies CASSLPGRGGSEEQYF.

A single count supports this clone. This chain links TRBV28 with TRBJ1-5; the D gene is possibly TRBD1 (6 bases). The CDR3 has 16 residues. Germline V lookup: CDR1 MDHEN, CDR2 SYDVKM. V dropped 6 bases and J dropped 4 bases, with 19 bases sitting between them. CDR3 in amino acids: CASRKPGGRGNQPQHF. CDR3 in DNA: TGTGCCAGCAGGAAGCCGGGAGGCAGGGGAAATCAGCCCCAGCATTTT.

The V call is TRBV4-1, the J call TRBJ2-1; D is undetermined. This CDR3 has 16 amino acids. Trimming stripped 1 base from V and 5 bases from J, with 15 bases between. The germline gives CDR1 MGHRA, CDR2 YSYEKL. In nucleotides, the CDR3 is TGCGCCAGCAGCCAAGTCCATTCGGGTACAAACAATGAGCAGTTCTTC. Protein: CASSQVHSGTNNEQFF.